This T cell receptor (beta chain) originates from a study of early stage breast cancer tumors. Study information: ER+/PR+/HER2- status applied to about 80% of the 16 invasive breast tumors. Average read coverage per sample was approximately 10-fold. Study conclusions and caveats: Tumors had roughly 2.4-fold higher T cell density and higher clonality than adjacent normal breast tissue.

Measured with immunoSEQ multiplex PCR; TCRdb has only the in-frame clones, and not every one. The sample has 2,700 or so clones, less than 70% seen once; the top ten hold 21%. With regard to this clone: The antigen is not known.

With 5 bases removed from V and 5 bases from J, the gap between germline ends came to 20 bases. The CDR3 is 17 residues long. The germline V gene encodes CDR1 SGDLS and CDR2 YYNGEE. V and J are TRBV9 and TRBJ2-6, with D uncertain. Sequencing used normal breast tissue next to the tumor. The source of this sequence is a person between 50 and 60 years old with breast cancer. CDR3 nucleotides: TGTGCCAGCAGATCCTCGTACAAACAAAGTCGGGCCAACGTCCTGACTTTC. Translating gives CASRSSYKQSRANVLTF.